These T cell receptor beta chains were read from a single sample in a study of blood T cell repertoires in COVID-19. Produced via immunoSEQ multiplex PCR; TCRdb's table is partial and in-frame only. The sample holds 100,000 to 150,000 clones; 80% to 90% are singletons and the top ten take about 2.5%. The specimen was peripheral blood. These receptors came from a man aged 45-65 years with active COVID-19. Each CDR3 is given with its conserved first and last residue. The order of the fields is clone size, J gene, V gene, D gene, CDR3 DNA, CDR3 protein. A D gene is named only where the DNA matches it firmly. Size is omitted from some rows. Given values are once, few, many or a class for expanded clones.

-	TRBJ2-1	TRBV9	TRBD2	TGTGCCAGCAGCGTAGAACTAGCGGGGGAATACAATGAGCAGTTCTTC	CASSVELAGEYNEQFF
-	TRBJ2-7	TRBV7-9	-	TGTGCCAGCAGCTTAGGCCAGGAGCAGTACTTC	CASSLGQEQYF
-	TRBJ1-1	TRBV5-1	-	TGCGCCAGCAGCTTGGGAACTGGGAGAGAAGCTTTCTTT	CASSLGTGREAFF
-	TRBJ1-1	TRBV12-3/TRBV12-4	-	TGTGCCAGCAACTCCCCCGGTTTCACTGAAGCTTTCTTT	CASNSPGFTEAFF
-	TRBJ1-5	TRBV6-5	-	TGTGCCAGCAGTTTAATAGGGGATCAGCCCCAGCATTTT	CASSLIGDQPQHF
once	TRBJ2-7	TRBV5-5	TRBD2	TGTGCCAGCAGCCTGGGACTAGCGGTTTACGAGCAGTACTTC	CASSLGLAVYEQYF
-	TRBJ2-2	TRBV4-1	TRBD2	TGCGCCAGCAGCCACAACACTAGGACTAGCGGGGGGGCGGAAACCGGGGAGCTGTTTTTT	CASSHNTRTSGGAETGELFF
-	TRBJ1-1	TRBV7-9	TRBD1	TGTGCCAGCAGATGGGACAGTATGAACACTGAAGCTTTCTTT	CASRWDSMNTEAFF
-	TRBJ1-1	TRBV18	-	TGTGCCAGCTCACCACCGGGGGGTGGGAACACTGAAGCTTTCTTT	CASSPPGGGNTEAFF
-	TRBJ1-3	TRBV19	-	TGTGCCAGTAGTATGCCGGCTGGAAACACCATATATTTT	CASSMPAGNTIYF
-	TRBJ2-7	TRBV14	TRBD2	TGTGCCAGCAGCCGAGCCCCGGGTTGGAGCGGGGACTACGAGCAGTACTTC	CASSRAPGWSGDYEQYF